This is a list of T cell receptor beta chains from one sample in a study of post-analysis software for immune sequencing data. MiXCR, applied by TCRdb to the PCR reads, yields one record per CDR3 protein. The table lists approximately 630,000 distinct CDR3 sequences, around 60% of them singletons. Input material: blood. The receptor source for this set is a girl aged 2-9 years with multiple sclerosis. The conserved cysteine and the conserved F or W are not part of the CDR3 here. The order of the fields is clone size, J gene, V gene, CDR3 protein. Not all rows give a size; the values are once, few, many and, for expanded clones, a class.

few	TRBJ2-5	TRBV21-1	ASSLHGPGQGQETQY
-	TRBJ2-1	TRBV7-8	ASSLRGPPYNEQF
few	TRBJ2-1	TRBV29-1	SVVPSGSNRRNEQF
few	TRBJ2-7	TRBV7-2	ASSREGGREQY
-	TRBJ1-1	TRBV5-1	ASSFVTGTGKDTEAF
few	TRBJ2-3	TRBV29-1	SAGTGSLLDTQY
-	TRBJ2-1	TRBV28	ASSLFPGGEKLSSYNEQF
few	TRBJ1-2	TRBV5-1	ASSLAGRSGYT
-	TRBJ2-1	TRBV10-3	AISELTSGSYNEQF
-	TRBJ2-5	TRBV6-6	ASTRDRNQETQY
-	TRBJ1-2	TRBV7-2	ASSSGGGGGHGYT
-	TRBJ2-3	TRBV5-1	ASGLDGTDTQY
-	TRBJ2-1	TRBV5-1	ASSLVASGDNEQF
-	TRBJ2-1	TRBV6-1	ASSEAGRSGEQF
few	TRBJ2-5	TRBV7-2	ASSSTAGGRETQY
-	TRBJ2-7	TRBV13	ASSGPTGSYEQY
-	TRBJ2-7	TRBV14	ASSSRPFYEQY
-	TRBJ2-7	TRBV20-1	SARLGAEQY
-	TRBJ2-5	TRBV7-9	ASSLSSLVGEQY
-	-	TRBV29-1	SVGTEGQNIQY
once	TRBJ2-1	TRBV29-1	GVEYGGLDEQF
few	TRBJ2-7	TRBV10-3	AIRLAGGHEQY
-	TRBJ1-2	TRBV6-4	ASSDSGGFGYT
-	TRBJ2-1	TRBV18	ASSPIGDPYNEQF
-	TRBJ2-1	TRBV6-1	ASSHDSGGGSYNEQF
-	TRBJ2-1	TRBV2	ASKWASGGNSYNEQF
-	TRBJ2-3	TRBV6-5	ASRPGAGDAQY
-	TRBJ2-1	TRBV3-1	ASSQVGLAGSNEQF
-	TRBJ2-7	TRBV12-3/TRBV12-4	ASRPGSYEQY